The 10 T cell receptor beta chains given below trace back to one sample, sequenced in a study of graft-versus-host responses after intestinal transplantation. The method was immunoSEQ multiplex PCR; TCRdb's version includes in-frame clones alone and lacks a portion of them. The data contain about 20,000 clones, roughly 86% of them seen just once; the ten biggest clones take up about 9%. The sequenced sample was PBMCs, obtained about 230 days after intestinal transplant. The receptor source for this set is a human patient who received an intestinal transplant, so some T cells may come from the graft donor.

The genes are TRBV29-1 and TRBJ2-7, with no clear D. V dropped 5 bases and J dropped 2 bases, with 7 bases sitting between them. Germline CDR1 SQVTM, CDR2 ANQGSEA. The CDR3 is 11 amino acids. In DNA, the CDR3 is TGCAGCGTTATTGTCGCCTACGAGCAGTACTTC. Translated: CSVIVAYEQYF.

The V and J genes are TRBV25-1 and TRBJ1-2; D is undetermined. This CDR3 comprises 13 residues. Germline V gene lookup returns CDR1 MGHDK and CDR2 SYGVNS. V was pared by 3 bases and J by 1 base, with 6 bases between. Here the CDR3 reads CASSEGVNYGYTF. The CDR3 region has the DNA TGTGCCAGCAGTGAGGGAGTTAACTATGGCTACACCTTC.

This chain joins TRBV4-2 and TRBJ1-3, with 9 bases matching TRBD1. The CDR3 is 18 amino acids. Germline assignment: CDR1 LGHNA and CDR2 YNFKEQ. J gave up 2 bases and V 0 bases, and 8 bases lay outside the gene matches. The DNA for the CDR3 is TGTGCCAGCAGCCAAGAAAAGGGACAGGGAAAAGCTGGAAACACCATATATTTT. It encodes CASSQEKGQGKAGNTIYF.

This chain connects TRBV4-1 to TRBJ1-5; D perhaps matches TRBD1 (5 bases). The CDR3 runs to 17 residues. Germline CDR1 reads MGHRA; CDR2 reads YSYEKL. V lost 1 base to trimming and J lost 4 bases, with 17 bases between them. The chain's CDR3 is CASSQVFLRGRNQPQHF. The CDR3, as DNA: TGCGCCAGCAGCCAAGTGTTTTTGAGGGGTCGGAATCAGCCCCAGCATTTT.

This chain uses TRBV6-5 with TRBJ2-7, with D perhaps matching TRBD2 (7 bases). The V end lost 0 bases, the J end lost 2 bases, and 11 bases lay between the germline ends. Germline CDR1 MNHEY, CDR2 SVGAGI. The CDR3 is 15 amino acids. CDR3 in DNA: TGTGCCAGCAGTTACTCGGGGGGGGCTGCCTACGAGCAGTACTTC. Its protein is CASSYSGGAAYEQYF.

The chain has TRBV5-6 and TRBJ2-7; 10 bases are a match to TRBD1. Germline V gene data show CDR1 as SGHDT and CDR2 as YYEEEE. The CDR3 consists of 13 residues. The junction had 1 base not matched to a gene; V was cut back by 2 bases and J by 5 bases. CDR3 bases: TGTGCCAGCAGCTTTGGGACAGGGGACGAGCAGTACTTC. Translated: CASSFGTGDEQYF.

The rearrangement uses TRBV6-1 and TRBJ2-7; 8 bases are a match to TRBD1. V trimming: 7 bases; J trimming: 2 bases; junction bases outside the gene matches: 10. Per germline, CDR1 MNHNS and CDR2 SASEGT. The CDR3 consists of 15 residues. In nucleotides, the CDR3 is TGTGCCAGCACTGGAGGATCAGGGGGCACCTACGAGCAGTACTTC. It is translated as CASTGGSGGTYEQYF.

The DNA of the CDR3 is TGTGCCAGCAGCCCTCAGGGGGATGAGCAGTTCTTC. Its translation is CASSPQGDEQFF. V and J are TRBV27 and TRBJ2-1; 7 positions match TRBD1. Germline-derived CDR1 and CDR2 are MNHEY and SMNVEV (reference sequence). V lost 6 bases, J lost 8 bases, and 4 bases stayed unmatched. The CDR3 is made up of 12 amino acids.

Regarding this clone: At one end the junction does not follow the germline gene, possibly because of a read error. The chain carries TRBV7-9 and TRBJ2-1, with D perhaps TRBD2 (5 bases). The CDR3 runs 13 residues. Germline assignment: CDR1 SEHNR and CDR2 FQNEAQ (reference sequence). The CDR3 DNA reads as TGTGCCAGCAGCCTAGCCTGGAGGAATGAGCAGTTCTTC. Translation gives CASSLAWRNEQFF.

In regard to this clone: Compared with germline, one end of the junction differs, possibly owing to a read error. This CDR3 is CTSSPQGLNTEAFF. Written as DNA, the CDR3 is TGTACCAGCTCACCCCAGGGTTTGAACACTGAAGCTTTCTTT. The chain links TRBV18 to TRBJ1-1; weak D call: TRBD1 (5 bases). CDR3 length: 14 amino acids. CDR1 and CDR2 (germline): KGHSH, LQKENI.